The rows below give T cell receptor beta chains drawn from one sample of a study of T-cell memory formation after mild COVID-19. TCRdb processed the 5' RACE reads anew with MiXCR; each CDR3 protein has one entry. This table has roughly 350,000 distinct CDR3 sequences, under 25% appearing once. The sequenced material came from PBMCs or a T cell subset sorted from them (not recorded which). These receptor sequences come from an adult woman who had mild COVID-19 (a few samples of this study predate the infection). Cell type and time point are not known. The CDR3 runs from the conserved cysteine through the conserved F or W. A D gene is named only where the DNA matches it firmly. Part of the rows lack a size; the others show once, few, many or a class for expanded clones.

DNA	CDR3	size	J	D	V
TGTGCCAGCAGCCCCCCAGCGGACAGGAATCTCCCAGCAGCTTTCTTT	CASSPPADRNLPAAFF	few	TRBJ1-1	TRBD1	TRBV5-6
TGCGCCAGCAGCTCAATAACTGGGACAGGGGGCATAGCTTTCTTT	CASSSITGTGGIAFF	-	TRBJ1-1	TRBD1	TRBV4-1
TGCGCCAGCAGCGTGGGACTAGCGGGGGCCGGGGAGCTGTTTTTT	CASSVGLAGAGELFF	few	TRBJ2-2	TRBD2	TRBV5-1
TGTGCCAGCGTCCAAGCCGGCAGACAAGAGACCCAGTACTTC	CASVQAGRQETQYF	few	TRBJ2-5	-	TRBV7-9
TGTGCCAGCTCACCACGGACGTTGGCGGGCACTGAAGCTTTCTTT	CASSPRTLAGTEAFF	few	TRBJ1-1	-	TRBV18
TGTGCCAGCAGCTTGACGGCTACTGAAGCTTTCTTT	CASSLTATEAFF	few	TRBJ1-1	-	TRBV7-9
TGCGCCAGCAGCCAACTGGGGGGCCCCCTCAATGAGCAGTTCTTC	CASSQLGGPLNEQFF	few	TRBJ2-1	-	TRBV4-3
TGCGCCATCCAGGGTGGCCACGAGCAGTACTTC	CAIQGGHEQYF	-	TRBJ2-7	-	TRBV5-1
TGCAGTGCTAGAACGGGGGGCGCCTCCTACAATGAGCAGTTCTTC	CSARTGGASYNEQFF	few	TRBJ2-1	-	TRBV20-1
TGTGCCATCAGTGAGAGTCTTGTTATAGCGGGGGACAATGAGCAGTTCTTC	CAISESLVIAGDNEQFF	-	TRBJ2-1	TRBD2	TRBV10-3
TGCGCCAGCAGCCAAACCATCCCGTCGTGGGGAGATACGCAGTATTTT	CASSQTIPSWGDTQYF	many	TRBJ2-3	-	TRBV4-1
TGCGCCAGCAGCGCCCCTAGCGGGTCCTACAATGAGCAGTTCTTC	CASSAPSGSYNEQFF	few	TRBJ2-1	TRBD2	TRBV4-1
TGCAGTGCTAGAGACCAGAGGAACACTGAAGCTTTCTTT	CSARDQRNTEAFF	-	TRBJ1-1	-	TRBV20-1
TGTGCCAGCAGCATTAGCGGGATCTCGGCCCACGAGCAGTACTTC	CASSISGISAHEQYF	many	TRBJ2-7	TRBD2	TRBV7-2
TGCGCCAGCAGCTTGGGACTAGCGGGACTACCAGATACGCAGTATTTT	CASSLGLAGLPDTQYF	-	TRBJ2-3	TRBD2	TRBV5-1
TGTGCCACCAGTGCCCCGGACTCCTCCTCCTACAATGAGCAGTTCTTC	CATSAPDSSSYNEQFF	many	TRBJ2-1	-	TRBV24-1
TGTGCCATCAGCCCTGTGGGGGGGTCCTACGAGCAGTACTTC	CAISPVGGSYEQYF	many	TRBJ2-7	TRBD2	TRBV10-3
TGTGCCAGCAGTTACACGCTACCCGGGCGGTGGGAGCAGTACTTC	CASSYTLPGRWEQYF	-	TRBJ2-7	-	TRBV6-5
TGTGCCAGCAGTTGGGGGTCTGCCGGTGAAGCTTTCTTT	CASSWGSAGEAFF	few	TRBJ1-1	-	TRBV6-2/TRBV6-3
TGCGCCAGCAGGCCATCAGTGGGGATCTACGAGCAGTACTTC	CASRPSVGIYEQYF	-	TRBJ2-7	-	TRBV4-1
TGTGCCAGCAGCTTAGCGGGAGACTACGAGCAGTACTTC	CASSLAGDYEQYF	few	TRBJ2-7	-	TRBV7-9
TGTGCCACCAGCAGAATAAGGGACACTCGGCACACTGAAGCTTTCTTT	CATSRIRDTRHTEAFF	-	TRBJ1-1	-	TRBV15
TGTGCCATCAGCGGGGGAGGTTACAATGAGCAGTTCTTC	CAISGGGYNEQFF	few	TRBJ2-1	-	TRBV10-3
TGTGCCAGCAGTTTAGGCTCTGGGGCACTGAACACTGAAGCTTTCTTT	CASSLGSGALNTEAFF	few	TRBJ1-1	-	TRBV27
TGTGCCAGCAGTTTTCGCAGGGGTGACTATGGCTACACCTTC	CASSFRRGDYGYTF	few	TRBJ1-2	-	TRBV12-3/TRBV12-4
TGTGCCAGCTCACCGGAAACCAGGGGCACTGAAGCTTTCTTT	CASSPETRGTEAFF	few	TRBJ1-1	-	TRBV18
TGTGCCAGCACCCGGCTAGCGGGAGCTTCCGAGCAGTACTTC	CASTRLAGASEQYF	-	TRBJ2-7	TRBD2	TRBV6-6
TGTGCCAGCTCACCACCCGGGGGGCATCCTGGTGAGCAGTTCTTC	CASSPPGGHPGEQFF	-	TRBJ2-1	-	TRBV18
TGCGCCAGCAGTGTGGGAGGATGGGGAGAGACCCAGTACTTC	CASSVGGWGETQYF	many	TRBJ2-5	-	TRBV10-2
TGCAGTGCTAGAGGCTCGGGGTTGAACGAAAAACTGTTTTTT	CSARGSGLNEKLFF	-	TRBJ1-4	-	TRBV20-1
TGCGCCAGCAGCCTTCCCCACGGATGGAACAGGTCTAATGAAAAACTGTTTTTT	CASSLPHGWNRSNEKLFF	-	TRBJ1-4	-	TRBV4-1
TGTGCCAGCTCACCAAGGCGGGTGGAAAACAATGAGCAGTTCTTC	CASSPRRVENNEQFF	-	TRBJ2-1	-	TRBV18
TGTGCCAGCAGCCCCTCCGGGACCATGAACACTGAAGCTTTCTTT	CASSPSGTMNTEAFF	few	TRBJ1-1	-	TRBV7-9
TGTGCCACCAGTGACCGAAGCGGTTCCGGCCTCGTAGGGCAGTTCTTC	CATSDRSGSGLVGQFF	-	TRBJ2-1	-	TRBV24-1
TGTGCCAGCACCACGGAGCTAGCGGAGACCCAGTACTTC	CASTTELAETQYF	few	TRBJ2-5	-	TRBV12-3/TRBV12-4
TGTGCCAGCAGCTCCATAACATGGGGGGTAATTGGTGGCTACACCTTC	CASSSITWGVIGGYTF	few	TRBJ1-2	-	TRBV7-9
TGTGCCAGCACGAGGGGGAGAACCGGGGAGCTGTTTTTT	CASTRGRTGELFF	-	TRBJ2-2	-	TRBV5-6
TGTGCCACCAGCAGAGATCAGTCGACGGACTTTAACTATGGCTACACCTTC	CATSRDQSTDFNYGYTF	-	TRBJ1-2	-	TRBV15
TGTGCCACCAGCCCGGACAGATATAATTCACCCCTCCACTTT	CATSPDRYNSPLHF	few	TRBJ1-6	-	TRBV15